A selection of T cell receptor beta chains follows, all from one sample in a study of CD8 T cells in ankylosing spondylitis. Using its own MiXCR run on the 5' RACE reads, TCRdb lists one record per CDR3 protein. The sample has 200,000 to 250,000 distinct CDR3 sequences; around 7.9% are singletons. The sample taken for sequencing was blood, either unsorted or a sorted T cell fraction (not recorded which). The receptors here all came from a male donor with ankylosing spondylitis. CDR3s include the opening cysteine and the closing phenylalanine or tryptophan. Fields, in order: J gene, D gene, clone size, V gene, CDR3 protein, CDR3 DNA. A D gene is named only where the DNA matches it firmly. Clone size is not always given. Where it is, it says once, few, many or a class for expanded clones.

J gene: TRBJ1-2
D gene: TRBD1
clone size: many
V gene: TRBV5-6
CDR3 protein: CASSPYPGGLNYGYTF
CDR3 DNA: TGTGCCAGCAGCCCGTACCCAGGGGGCCTCAACTATGGCTACACCTTC

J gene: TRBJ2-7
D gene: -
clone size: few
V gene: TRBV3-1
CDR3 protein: CASSLGGPGEQYF
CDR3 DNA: TGTGCCAGCAGCCTCGGGGGGCCCGGAGAGCAGTACTTC

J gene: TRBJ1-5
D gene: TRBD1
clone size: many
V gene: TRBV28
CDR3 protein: CASSLGTENQPQHF
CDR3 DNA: TGTGCCAGCAGTTTGGGGACAGAAAATCAGCCCCAGCATTTT

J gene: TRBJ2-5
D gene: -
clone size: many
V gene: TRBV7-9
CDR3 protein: CASSPPPGGADETQYF
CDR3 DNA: TGTGCCAGCAGCCCCCCCCCGGGGGGCGCGGATGAGACCCAGTACTTC

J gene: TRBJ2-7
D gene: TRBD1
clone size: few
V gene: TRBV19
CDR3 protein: CASSIGGQAGEQYF
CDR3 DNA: TGTGCCAGTAGTATAGGGGGACAGGCCGGCGAGCAGTACTTC

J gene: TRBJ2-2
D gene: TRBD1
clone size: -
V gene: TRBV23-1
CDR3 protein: CASSQSGQASNTGELFF
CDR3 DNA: TGCGCCAGCAGCCAATCAGGACAGGCGTCGAACACCGGGGAGCTGTTTTTT

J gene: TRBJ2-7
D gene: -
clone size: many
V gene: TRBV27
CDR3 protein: CASSFGNNYEQYF
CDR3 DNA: TGTGCCAGCAGTTTCGGTAACAACTACGAGCAGTACTTC

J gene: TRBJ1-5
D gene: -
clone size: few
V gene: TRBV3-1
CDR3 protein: CASSQDARSNQPQHF
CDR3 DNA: TGTGCCAGCAGCCAAGACGCCAGAAGCAATCAGCCCCAGCATTTT

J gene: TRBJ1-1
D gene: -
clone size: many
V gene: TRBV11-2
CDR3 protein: CASSYTSGEDTEAFF
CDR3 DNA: TGTGCCAGCAGCTATACTTCCGGGGAGGACACTGAAGCTTTCTTT

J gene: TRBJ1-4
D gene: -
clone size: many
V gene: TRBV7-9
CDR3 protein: CASSSTGNNEKLFF
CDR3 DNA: TGTGCCAGCAGCTCGACGGGGAATAATGAAAAACTGTTTTTT

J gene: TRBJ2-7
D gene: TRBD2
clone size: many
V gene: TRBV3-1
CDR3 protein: CASSPGLAGGSYEQYF
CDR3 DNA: TGTGCCAGCAGCCCCGGACTAGCGGGGGGCTCCTACGAGCAGTACTTC

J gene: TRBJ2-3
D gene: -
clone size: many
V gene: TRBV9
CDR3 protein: CASSVGGYTDTQYF
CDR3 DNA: TGTGCCAGCAGCGTAGGGGGGTACACAGATACGCAGTATTTT

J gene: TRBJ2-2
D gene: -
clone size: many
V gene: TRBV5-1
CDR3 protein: CASSLGVRGVTGELFF
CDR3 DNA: TGCGCCAGCAGTCTGGGGGTCAGGGGCGTCACCGGGGAGCTGTTTTTT

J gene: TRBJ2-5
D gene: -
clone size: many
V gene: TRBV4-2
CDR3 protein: CASSQDSGTQYF
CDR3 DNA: TGTGCCAGCAGCCAAGATTCGGGAACCCAGTACTTC

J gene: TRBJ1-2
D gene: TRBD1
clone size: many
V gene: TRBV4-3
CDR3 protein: CASSPRDRSNYGYTF
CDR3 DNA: TGCGCCAGCAGCCCTCGGGACAGATCGAACTATGGCTACACTTTC

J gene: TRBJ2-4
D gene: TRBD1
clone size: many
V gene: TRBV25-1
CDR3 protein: CASSGRGRDKNIQYF
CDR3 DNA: TGTGCCAGCAGTGGCAGGGGGCGCGACAAAAACATTCAGTACTTC

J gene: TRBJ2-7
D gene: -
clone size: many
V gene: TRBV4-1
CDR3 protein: CASSQGASATYEQYF
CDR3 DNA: TGCGCCAGCAGCCAAGGGGCCAGTGCTACCTACGAGCAGTACTTC

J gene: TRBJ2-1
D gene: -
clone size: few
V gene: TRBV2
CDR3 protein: CASTPFETAYNEQFF
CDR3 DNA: TGTGCCAGCACCCCTTTTGAGACGGCCTACAATGAGCAGTTCTTC

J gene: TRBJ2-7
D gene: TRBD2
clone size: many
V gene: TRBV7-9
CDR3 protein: CASSFSGDMYEQYF
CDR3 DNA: TGTGCCAGCAGCTTTAGCGGGGATATGTACGAGCAGTACTTC

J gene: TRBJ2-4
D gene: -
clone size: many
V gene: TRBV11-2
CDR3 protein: CASALGVNIQYF
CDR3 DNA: TGTGCCAGCGCCCTGGGGGTAAACATTCAGTACTTC

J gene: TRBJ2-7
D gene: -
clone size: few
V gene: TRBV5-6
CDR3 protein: CASSLFLGTPSYEQYF
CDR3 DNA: TGTGCCAGCAGCTTGTTTTTGGGGACACCATCCTACGAGCAGTACTTC

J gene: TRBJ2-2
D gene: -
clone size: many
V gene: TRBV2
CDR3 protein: CASSVPRNTGELFF
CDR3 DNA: TGTGCCAGCAGTGTCCCCAGGAACACCGGGGAGCTGTTTTTT

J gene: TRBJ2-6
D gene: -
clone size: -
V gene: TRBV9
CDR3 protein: CASSVGGGDSGANVLTF
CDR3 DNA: TGTGCCAGCAGCGTTGGAGGCGGAGACTCTGGGGCCAACGTCCTGACTTTC

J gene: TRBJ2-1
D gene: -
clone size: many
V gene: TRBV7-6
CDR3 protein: CASTYRSAPNNEQFF
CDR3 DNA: TGTGCCAGCACCTATCGTTCGGCGCCTAACAATGAGCAGTTCTTC

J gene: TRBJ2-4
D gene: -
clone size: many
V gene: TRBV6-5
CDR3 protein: CASSSLRIGKNIQYF
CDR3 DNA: TGTGCCAGCAGTTCGTTGAGGATCGGCAAAAACATTCAGTACTTC

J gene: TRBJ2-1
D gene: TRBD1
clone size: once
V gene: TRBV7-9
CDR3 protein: CASSPPGQGARDEQFF
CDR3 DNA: TGTGCCAGCAGCCCTCCGGGACAGGGGGCCCGAGATGAGCAGTTCTTC

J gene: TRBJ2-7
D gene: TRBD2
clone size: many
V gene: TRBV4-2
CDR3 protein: CASSQEPSGGYEQYF
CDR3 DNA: TGTGCCAGCAGCCAAGAACCTAGCGGGGGGTACGAGCAGTACTTC

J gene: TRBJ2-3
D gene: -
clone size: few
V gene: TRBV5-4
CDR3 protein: CASSLDRGSTDTQYF
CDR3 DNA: TGTGCCAGCAGCTTAGATAGAGGAAGCACAGATACGCAGTATTTT

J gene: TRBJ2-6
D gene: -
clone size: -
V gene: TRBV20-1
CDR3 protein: CSARGSRSGANVLTF
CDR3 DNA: TGCAGTGCTAGGGGCAGCCGCTCTGGGGCCAACGTCCTGACTTTC

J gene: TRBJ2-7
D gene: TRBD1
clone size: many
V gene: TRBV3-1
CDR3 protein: CASTSVGQGFSEQYF
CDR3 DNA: TGTGCCAGCACCTCCGTGGGACAGGGCTTTAGCGAGCAGTACTTC

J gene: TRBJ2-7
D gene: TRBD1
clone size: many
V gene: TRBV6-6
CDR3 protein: CASSNRGYEQYF
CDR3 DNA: TGTGCCAGCTCTAACAGGGGATACGAGCAGTACTTC

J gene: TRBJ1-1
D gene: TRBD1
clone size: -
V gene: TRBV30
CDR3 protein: CAWSWGQAEAFF
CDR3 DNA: TGTGCCTGGAGTTGGGGACAGGCTGAAGCTTTCTTT

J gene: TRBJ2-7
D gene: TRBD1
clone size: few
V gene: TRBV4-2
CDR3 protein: CASSPYGTGTYEQYF
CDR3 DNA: TGTGCCAGCAGCCCTTATGGGACAGGGACTTACGAGCAGTACTTC

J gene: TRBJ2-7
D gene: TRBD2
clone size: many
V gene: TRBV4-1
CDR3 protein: CASRPIPGLGHHEQYF
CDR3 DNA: TGCGCCAGCAGGCCCATACCGGGACTAGGACACCACGAGCAGTACTTC

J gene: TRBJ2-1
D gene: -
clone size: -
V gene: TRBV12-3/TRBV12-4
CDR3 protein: CASSATTGASYNEQFF
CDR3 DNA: TGTGCCAGCAGCGCTACAACGGGGGCCTCCTACAATGAGCAGTTCTTC

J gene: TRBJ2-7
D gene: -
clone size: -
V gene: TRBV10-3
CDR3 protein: CAISERQGIIEQYF
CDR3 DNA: TGTGCCATCAGTGAAAGGCAGGGCATAATCGAGCAGTACTTC

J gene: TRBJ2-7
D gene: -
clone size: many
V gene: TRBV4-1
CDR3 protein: CASSQAHGTYEQYF
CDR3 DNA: TGCGCCAGCAGCCAAGCCCACGGAACCTACGAGCAGTACTTC

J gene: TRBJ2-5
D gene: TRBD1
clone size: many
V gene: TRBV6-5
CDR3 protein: CASSYAMVRGLQETQYF
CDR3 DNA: TGTGCCAGCAGTTACGCCATGGTCAGGGGGCTACAAGAGACCCAGTACTTC

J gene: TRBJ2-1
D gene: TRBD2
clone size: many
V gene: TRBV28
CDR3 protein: CASGGGFLENEQFF
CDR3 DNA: TGTGCCAGCGGGGGGGGTTTCCTAGAGAATGAGCAGTTCTTC

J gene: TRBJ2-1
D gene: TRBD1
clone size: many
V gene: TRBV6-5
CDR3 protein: CASSYLTGVHNEQFF
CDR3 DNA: TGTGCCAGCAGTTACTTGACAGGGGTACACAATGAGCAGTTCTTC

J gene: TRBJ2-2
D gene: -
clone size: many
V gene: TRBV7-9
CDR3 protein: CASRMGPTGELFF
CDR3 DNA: TGTGCCAGCAGGATGGGTCCCACCGGGGAGCTGTTTTTT

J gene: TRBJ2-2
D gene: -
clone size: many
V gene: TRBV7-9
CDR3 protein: CASSLAGEIGELFF
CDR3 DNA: TGTGCCAGCAGCCTGGCAGGGGAGATCGGGGAGCTGTTTTTT

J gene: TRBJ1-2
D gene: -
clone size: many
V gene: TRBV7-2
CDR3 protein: CASSLISGAGYGYTF
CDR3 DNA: TGTGCCAGCAGCTTAATATCTGGGGCGGGCTATGGCTACACCTTC

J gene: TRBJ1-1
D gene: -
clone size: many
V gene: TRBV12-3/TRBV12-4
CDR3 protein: CASSLNGANTEAFF
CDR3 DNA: TGTGCCAGCAGTTTAAATGGGGCGAACACTGAAGCTTTCTTT

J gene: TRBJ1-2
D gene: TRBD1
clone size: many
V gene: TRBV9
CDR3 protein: CASSAGTAPGYGYTF
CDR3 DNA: TGTGCCAGCAGCGCGGGGACAGCTCCCGGCTATGGCTACACCTTC

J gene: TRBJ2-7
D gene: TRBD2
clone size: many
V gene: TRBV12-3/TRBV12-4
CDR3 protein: CASSFPLADNSYEQYF
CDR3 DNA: TGTGCCAGCAGTTTCCCCCTAGCGGATAACTCCTACGAGCAGTACTTC

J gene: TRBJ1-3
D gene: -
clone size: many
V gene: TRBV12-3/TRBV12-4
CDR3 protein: CAQAGPVGNTIYF
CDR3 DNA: TGTGCCCAGGCAGGTCCCGTCGGAAACACCATATATTTT

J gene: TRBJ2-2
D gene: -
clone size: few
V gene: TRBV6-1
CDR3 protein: CASSEWLVNTGELFF
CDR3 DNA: TGTGCCAGCAGTGAGTGGCTAGTCAACACCGGGGAGCTGTTTTTT